This T cell receptor beta chain was recovered during a study of blood T cell repertoires in COVID-19. About the research overall: Some COVID-19 samples were acute and others convalescent; all came from the United States, Italy and Spain.

This clone has just a few counts. In germline, CDR1 is SGHNT, CDR2 YYREEE (reference sequence). V lost 0 bases and J lost 3, with 12 bases in between. The CDR3 covers 15 residues. Repertoires were generated with immunoSEQ multiplex PCR, while TCRdb's copy carries only in-frame clones and drops some. The table lists under 95,000 clones, approximately 86% of them singletons. The sequencing input was peripheral blood. V is TRBV5-4 and J is TRBJ1-1; D gene unclear. This receptor was obtained from a woman aged 80 or over with COVID-19, enrolled during active disease. The CDR3 sequence is CASSLGVVFYTEAFF. CDR3 DNA: TGTGCCAGCAGCTTGGGAGTTGTGTTTTACACTGAAGCTTTCTTT.